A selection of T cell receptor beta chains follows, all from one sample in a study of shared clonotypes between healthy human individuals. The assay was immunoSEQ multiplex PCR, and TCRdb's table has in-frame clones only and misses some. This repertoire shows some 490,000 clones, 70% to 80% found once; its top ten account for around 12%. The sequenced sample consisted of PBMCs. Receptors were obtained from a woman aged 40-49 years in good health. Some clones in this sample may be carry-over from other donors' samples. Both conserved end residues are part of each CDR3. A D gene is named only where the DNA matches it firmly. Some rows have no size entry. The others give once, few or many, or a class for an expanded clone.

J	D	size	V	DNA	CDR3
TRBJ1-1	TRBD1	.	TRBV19	TGTGCCAGTAGTAACAGGGGCCCTGAAGCTTTCTTT	CASSNRGPEAFF
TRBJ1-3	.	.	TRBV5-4	TGTGCCAGCAGCTGGGATTTCTCTGGAAACACCATATATTTT	CASSWDFSGNTIYF
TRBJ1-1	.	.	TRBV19	TGTGCCAGTAGTATCTATGGGAACACTGAAGCTTTCTTT	CASSIYGNTEAFF
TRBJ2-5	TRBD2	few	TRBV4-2	TGTGCCAGCAGCCAAGGGCTAGCGGGAGGAGAGACCCAGTACTTC	CASSQGLAGGETQYF
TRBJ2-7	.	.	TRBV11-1	TGTGCCAGCAGCTTAGACAGCACCTACGAGCAGTACTTC	CASSLDSTYEQYF
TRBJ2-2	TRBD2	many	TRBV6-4	TGTGCCAGCAGTGTAACTAGCGGGAGCACCGGGGAGCTGTTTTTT	CASSVTSGSTGELFF
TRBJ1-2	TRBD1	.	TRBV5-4	TGTGCCAGCAGCTTGGCACCAGGGGGGTACTATGGCTACACCTTC	CASSLAPGGYYGYTF
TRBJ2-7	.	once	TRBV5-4	TGTGCCAGCAGCCCAGGCCGGCGGCCCACCTACGAGCAGTACTTC	CASSPGRRPTYEQYF
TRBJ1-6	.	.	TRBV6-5	TGTGCCAGCAGTTACTCGCAACAGGGCGCCCTCCACTTT	CASSYSQQGALHF
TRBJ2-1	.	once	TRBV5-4	TGTGCCAGCAGCTTGGGACTAGTTGCCCTCCGGGATGAGCAGTTCTTC	CASSLGLVALRDEQFF
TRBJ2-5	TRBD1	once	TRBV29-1	TGCAGCGGCAACAGGGGCCAAGAGACCCAGTACTTC	CSGNRGQETQYF
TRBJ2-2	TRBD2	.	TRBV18	TGTGCCAGCTCACCACCCGTCCTAGCGGGAGCCACCGGGGAGCTGTTTTTT	CASSPPVLAGATGELFF
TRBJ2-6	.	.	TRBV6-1	TGTGCCAGCAGTGAAAATGAGAGCTCTGGGGCCAACGTCCTGACTTTC	CASSENESSGANVLTF
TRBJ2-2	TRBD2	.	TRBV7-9	TGTGCCAGCAGCTTTTCGGGATTAGCGGGCGTGGTTGGAGGGGAGCTGTTTTTT	CASSFSGLAGVVGGELFF
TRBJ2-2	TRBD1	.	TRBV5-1	TGCGCCAGCAGCTTGGCCGGCCCCAGACAGGGTACGGGCGGGGAGCTGTTTTTT	CASSLAGPRQGTGGELFF
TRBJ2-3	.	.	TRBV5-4	TGTGCCAGCAGCTTGCCCGCAGATACGCAGTATTTT	CASSLPADTQYF
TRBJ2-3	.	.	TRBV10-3	TGTGCCATCAGTGTGGGGCAGGGCGCGGATACGCAGTATTTT	CAISVGQGADTQYF
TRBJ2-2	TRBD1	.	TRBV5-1	TGCGCCAGCAGCTTCGGGACAGCGAACACCGGGGAGCTGTTTTTT	CASSFGTANTGELFF
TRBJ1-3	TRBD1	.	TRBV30	TGTGCCTGGGACAGGGGAACCTCTGGAAACACCATATATTTT	CAWDRGTSGNTIYF
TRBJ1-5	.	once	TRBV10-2	TGCGCCAGCAGTGAGTCGGGCCTCAATCAGCCCCAGCATTTT	CASSESGLNQPQHF
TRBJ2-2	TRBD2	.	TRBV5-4	TGTGCCAGCAGGCCGGGGACTAGCAGGAACACCGGGGAGCTGTTTTTT	CASRPGTSRNTGELFF
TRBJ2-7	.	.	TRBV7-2	TGTGCCAGCAGCTTAGTTCCAGGGGCCACCTACGAGCAGTACTTC	CASSLVPGATYEQYF
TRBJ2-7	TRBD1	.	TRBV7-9	TGTGCCAGCAGCATTAGACAGGGCGAGTACGAGCAGTACTTC	CASSIRQGEYEQYF
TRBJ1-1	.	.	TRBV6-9	TGTGCCAGGGCAGGAGAGAACACTGAAGCTTTCTTT	CARAGENTEAFF
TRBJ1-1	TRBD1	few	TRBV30	TGTGCCTGGAGTACCGGACAGGCTTGGACTGAAGCTTTCTTT	CAWSTGQAWTEAFF
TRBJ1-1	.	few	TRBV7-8	TGTGCCAGCAGCTTAGCGCGGCAGGACCTCACTGAAGCTTTCTTT	CASSLARQDLTEAFF
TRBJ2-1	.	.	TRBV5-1	TGCGCCAGCAGCTCTAGGGTGGTCGATGAGCAGTTCTTC	CASSSRVVDEQFF
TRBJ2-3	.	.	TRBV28	TGTGCCAGCAGAGGACGGGATACGCAGTATTTT	CASRGRDTQYF
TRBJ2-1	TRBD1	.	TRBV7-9	TGTGCCAGCAGCTCAGACAGGGTTGGGCGTGAGCAGTTCTTC	CASSSDRVGREQFF
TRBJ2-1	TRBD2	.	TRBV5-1	TGCGCCAGCAGCTTCACACCGGGACTAGCGGGAAATGAGCAGTTCTTC	CASSFTPGLAGNEQFF
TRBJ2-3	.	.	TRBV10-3	TGTGCCATCAGTGTTTACGCAAGCACAGATACGCAGTATTTT	CAISVYASTDTQYF
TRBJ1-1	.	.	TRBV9	TGTGCCAGCAGCGTAGGAACTGCGAACACTGAAGCTTTCTTT	CASSVGTANTEAFF
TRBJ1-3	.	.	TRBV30	TGTGCCTGGAAAAAAGGGTTCTCTGGAAACACCATATATTTT	CAWKKGFSGNTIYF